Following are 5 T cell receptor beta chains from one sample sequenced in a study of post-analysis software for immune sequencing data. Study findings and constraints: TRBV segments more frequent in patients than in controls numbered a few and included TRBV5-6, TRBV5-1 and TRBV20-1.

Their antigen targets remain unknown. TCR beta cDNA libraries had unique molecular identifiers. TCRdb recomputed calls from the PCR reads with MiXCR, one row per CDR3 protein. The sample lists 500,000 to 600,000 distinct CDR3 sequences, 44% occurring once. The sequenced material came from blood. The origin of the receptors is a girl aged 5-17 years with multiple sclerosis.

This clonotype was counted a single time. The V gene is TRBV2, the J gene TRBJ2-6, with 10 bases fitting TRBD1. The length of the CDR3 is 20 residues. Germline V gene sequence: CDR1 SNHLY, CDR2 FYNNEI. Trimming at V came to 5 bases and at J to 4 bases, leaving 17 bases not matched to a gene. CDR3 residues: CASSPVPGQGSPPGANVLTF. Here the CDR3 DNA reads TGTGCCAGCAGTCCGGTTCCGGGACAGGGGAGCCCGCCAGGGGCCAACGTCCTGACTTTC. Supplemented by reference TRBV2 and TRBJ2-6, the full variable domain reads EPEVTQTPSHQVTQMGQEVILRCVPISNHLYFYWYRQILGQKVEFLVSFYNNEISEKSEIFDDQFSVERPDGSNFTLKIRSTKLEDSAMYFCASSPVPGQGSPPGANVLTFGAGSRLTVL.

The rearrangement joins TRBV5-8 to TRBJ2-7, with no clear D. Germline V gives CDR1 SGHTS, CDR2 YDEGEE. V lost 2 bases and J lost 0, with 12 bases in between. The CDR3 runs to 15 residues. CDR3 coding DNA: TGTGCCAGCAGCTTCTCTTCGGAAAGCTCCTACGAGCAGTACTTC. Translating it yields CASSFSSESSYEQYF. Looking up the rest from reference TRBV5-8 and TRBJ2-7 gives the full variable domain: EAGVTQSPTHLIKTRGQQATLRCSPISGHTSVYWYQQALGLGLQFLLWYDEGEERNRGNFPPRFSGRQFPNYSSELNVNALELEDSALYLCASSFSSESSYEQYFGPGTRLTVT.

In this sample, this clonotype turned up a few times. The rearrangement links TRBV7-9 to TRBJ1-5; D ambiguous. Germline-derived CDR1 and CDR2 are SEHNR and FQNEAQ (reference sequence). V gave up 1 base and J gave up 7 bases, with 11 bases separating them. CDR3 length: 14 amino acids. Written as DNA, the CDR3 is TGTGCCAGCAGCTTAGAGGGCAAGCAGCAGCCCCAGCATTTT. The encoded protein is CASSLEGKQQPQHF.

The chain recombines TRBV20-1 with TRBJ2-1; 7 bases are a match to TRBD2. The CDR3 spans 14 residues. Trimming took 5 bases from V and 0 from J; bases not matched to a gene: 4. Germline assignment: CDR1 DFQATT and CDR2 SNEGSKA (reference sequence). CDR3 in amino acids: CSAERDGSYNEQFF. The CDR3 DNA sequence: TGCAGTGCTGAGCGGGACGGCTCCTACAATGAGCAGTTCTTC.

The chain employs TRBV12-3 or TRBV12-4 and TRBJ2-1, with TRBD2 matching 10 bases. The J call may be incorrect, as the DNA end agrees better with TRBJ2-7. This CDR3 region has 17 residues. CDR3 amino acids: CASIRGVLAGKVNEQYF. CDR3 nucleotides: TGTGCCAGCATTCGAGGGGTACTAGCGGGGAAGGTGAATGAGCAGTACTTC.